This T cell receptor (beta chain) was retrieved from a study of early T cells in non-severe SARS-CoV-2 infection. For the study at large: Alpha and beta chains were unpaired, from unsorted whole-blood bulk RNA.

Findings and caveats of the study: The matching step, a VDJdb search, favored anti-spike CD8 responses and missed private and CD4 specificities.

CDR1 MNHEY and CDR2 SVGAGI come from the germline V gene. The CDR3 length is 13 residues. V was pared by 6 bases and J by 7 bases, with 5 bases of the junction left unmatched. Individual cDNA molecules received unique molecular identifiers during library preparation. TCRdb reanalysed the 5' RACE reads using MiXCR and keeps one entry per CDR3 protein. The data show tens of thousands of distinct CDR3 sequences, less than 6.5% seen once. On this clonotype: Antigen specificity is unknown.

The sequences come from whole blood, collected at baseline. The chain couples TRBV6-5 to TRBJ2-1, with TRBD2 matching 8 bases. The source of this sequence is an adult who was a healthcare worker with PCR-confirmed SARS-CoV-2 infection or an uninfected control (not recorded which). The CDR3 sequence is CASRLAVRNEQFF. For the CDR3, the DNA is TGTGCCAGCAGACTAGCGGTCAGGAATGAGCAGTTCTTC.